Presented here are 6 T cell receptor beta chains from one specimen sequenced in a study of metastatic and nonmetastatic thyroid tumors. No treatment had been given to any patient before thyroid surgery. TCRdb reprocessed the PCR reads via MiXCR. This table holds over 7,000 clones, around a third found once. Specimen: tumor tissue. The receptors originated from a female donor with papillary thyroid cancer or a benign thyroid nodule (not recorded which). Some clones in this sample may be carry-over from other donors' samples.

This clone came up a few times. The chain has TRBV6-5 and TRBJ2-1, with TRBD1 matching 8 bases. CDR3 size: 16 residues. Germline assignment: CDR1 MNHEY and CDR2 SVGAGI. Trimming removed 5 bases from V and 3 bases from J; junction bases left unmatched: 9. The CDR3 DNA reads TGTGCCAGCAGTCCCGCAAGAACAGGGGGCTACAATGAGCAGTTCTTC. Amino acid sequence: CASSPARTGGYNEQFF.

This clone has just a few counts. The chain employs TRBV28 and TRBJ2-3; 12 positions match TRBD2. CDR1 and CDR2 (germline): MDHEN, SYDVKM. This CDR3 comprises 16 residues. The J segment lost 3 bases and the V segment lost 5 bases, leaving 6 bases of the junction unmatched. The CDR3 protein is CASSPTSGSGTDTQYF. The CDR3 DNA reads as TGTGCCAGCAGTCCGACTAGCGGGAGTGGGACAGATACGCAGTATTTT.

A few counts support this clone. The V and J genes are TRBV28 and TRBJ1-5; D unclear. CDR1 is MDHEN, CDR2 SYDVKM, per germline. The length of the CDR3 is 13 residues. The V and J ends lost 6 bases and 1 base respectively, with 7 bases between them. CDR3 region: CASSIPSNQPQHF. In DNA, the CDR3 is TGTGCCAGCAGCATACCCAGCAATCAGCCCCAGCATTTT.

The gene calls are TRBV20-1 and TRBJ2-7; possibly TRBD2 for D (5 bases). Per germline, CDR1 DFQATT and CDR2 SNEGSKA (reference sequence). With 2 bases removed from V and 5 bases from J, the gap between germline ends came to 10 bases. The CDR3 runs to 12 residues. The CDR3 is CSARRQEDEQYF. CDR3 bases: TGCAGTGCTAGACGGCAGGAGGACGAGCAGTACTTC.

This clone is medium-sized by share. This chain joins TRBV27 and TRBJ2-1; D unresolved. The CDR3 runs 14 residues. Germline lookup yields CDR1 MNHEY and CDR2 SMNVEV (reference sequence). V lost 1 base, J lost 7 bases, and 11 bases lay in between. The chain's CDR3 is CASSLYAAANEQFF. DNA of the CDR3: TGTGCCAGCAGTTTATATGCGGCCGCGAATGAGCAGTTCTTC.

This clone was detected only a few times. V gene TRBV6-6 combines with J gene TRBJ2-2; 8 nucleotides agree with TRBD2. The V gene's germline CDR1 is MNHNY and CDR2 SVGAGI (reference sequence). The CDR3 covers 16 residues. Trimming at V came to 2 bases and at J to 3 bases, leaving 5 bases not matched to a gene. DNA of the CDR3: TGTGCCAGCAGTTACACCGGACTAGCCCACACCGGGGAGCTGTTTTTT. This sequence encodes CASSYTGLAHTGELFF.